The table lists the clone carrying this T cell receptor beta chain with a few counts. These data are taken from a study of blood T cell repertoires in COVID-19. This table comes from immunoSEQ multiplex PCR, and its TCRdb copy is limited to in-frame clones, with some not included. The repertoire holds some 280,000 clones, about nine tenths seen once, with less than 0.95% in the top ten. The source is a woman between 40 and 55 years old who had recovered from COVID-19. The sample consisted of peripheral blood.

This CDR3 reads CASSKAGEAYNSPLHF. CDR3 sequence (DNA): TGTGCCAGCAGCAAAGCAGGGGAGGCCTATAATTCACCCCTCCACTTT. The chain links TRBV21-1 to TRBJ1-6. TRBV21-1 is recorded as a pseudogene. CDR3 size: 16 residues.